This TCR beta chain emerged from a study of T cells in Graves' hyperthyroidism and ophthalmopathy (dated by TCRdb to about 2019). Turning to the overall study: Peripheral blood was collected at initial diagnosis, before any treatment. According to the paper, TCR Vbeta CDR3 sequencing was carried out on over 130 peripheral blood samples, which came from over 40 ophthalmopathy, approximately 72 hyperthyroidism and around 17 progressor patients. Prospective prediction of ophthalmopathy was tested in an independent validation cohort consisting of roughly 19 hyperthyroidism patients and approximately 16 patients who later progressed to ophthalmopathy. The 75 to 100 discovery patients were divided at random into training and test sets in a 7:3 ratio. In several Graves' hyperthyroidism patients, the study also compared T-cell repertoires from thyroid tissue with T-cell repertoires from blood. To identify TCR V-J signatures that set the groups apart, the researchers used a discovery cohort of 90 to 100 patients, made up of around 40 with Graves' ophthalmopathy and some 60 with stable Graves' hyperthyroidism. Once sampling was done, hyperthyroidism patients were given methimazole at a starting dose of 30 mg daily, whereas ophthalmopathy patients were given high-dose intravenous methylprednisolone. Overall results and qualifications from the work: Most expanded thyroid clonotypes (frequency above 0.001) were also found in blood, which suggests that blood repertoires may mirror thyroid immune responses. A 13 V-J signature model separated ophthalmopathy from stable hyperthyroidism, with approximately 87% sensitivity and about 81% specificity in cross-validation and 80%/75% in testing. In validation, the model predicted progression to ophthalmopathy with over 60% sensitivity and approximately 74% specificity, a median of 6.5 months before onset. No statistical method was used to set the sample size in advance, and investigators knew the group allocation.

V drops 0 bases and J drops 3 bases, leaving 9 bases in between. The CDR3 holds 14 amino acids from the cysteine to the phenylalanine. This entry keeps only the CDR3 DNA: 42 bases, framed from base 1. Looking up the germline V gene (reference sequence) yields CDR1 GTSNPN and CDR2 SVGIG. Ophthalmopathy patients had moderately to severely active disease, with a Clinical Activity Score of 3 or more, a NOSPECS grade of 4 or more, and a disease duration of less than 3 months. Patients with uncontrolled infections, other autoimmune diseases, pregnancy or lactation were excluded. Diagnoses were established on the basis of clinical symptoms, serum thyroxine and TRAb, thyroid ultrasound, and orbital computed tomography. PBMCs were separated from roughly 9.6 ml of fresh peripheral blood using Ficoll-Paque density gradient centrifugation. Total RNA was extracted using Trizol reagent, and RNA quality was assessed on an Agilent 2100 Bioanalyzer.

This clonotype was detected ten times or more. This clone's antigen is unknown. Within one base of it there is no much larger clone, and no base qualities were kept. The TCR beta CDR3 regions were amplified from the RNA transcripts. For the first round of RT-PCR on the TCR CDR3, the HTBI primer set was used together with the Qiagen OneStep RT-PCR kit. The libraries were constructed in a second round of multiplex PCR and then size-selected and purified. Paired-end sequencing of the libraries was performed with 100 bp reads on an Illumina HiSeq2000. Per the authors' processing: SOAPnuke was used to process the raw data, removing reads that contained adapters or uncalled bases, had a mean Phred below 15, or lacked an exact match to the constant primer or identifier. High-quality paired reads were merged using COPE v1.2.5, and each unique nucleotide sequence was defined as a clonotype. MiTCR v1.1 was used to align the clonotypes against IMGT TRBV, TRBD and TRBJ reference segments. Only V-J combinations with frequency above 0.0001, covering 99.2% of repertoires, were analysed. A TCS score was defined as the ratio of F50 (clonal expansion) to E x V (chaos), with BLOSUM62-based TCRdist applied between CDR3 peptides within each V-J. Welch's t-statistics and random forest reduced just over 500 V-J features to 13, which were used in a naive Bayes classifier (R e1071). TCRdb's own reprocessing of the public reads used fastp at Q25 and MiXCR and kept productive beta chains. Rows merge per CDR3 protein into single entries with the most common DNA and genes. TCRdb assigned the V and J calls; the authors' analysis was not used. For this sample there are 250,000 to 300,000 distinct CDR3 sequences; roughly 19% appear just once. The ten biggest clones cover about two fifths of the sample.

The clonotype was recovered from a man aged 50 to 59 with Graves' ophthalmopathy. The chain joins TRBV30 to TRBJ1-5, with an unclear D gene assignment. Sequences were obtained from blood. The nucleotides are TGTGCCTGGAGTGTATCCGGCCACAATCAGCCCCAGCATTTT. This translates into CAWSVSGHNQPQHF.